Listed below are T cell receptor beta chains from one sample, sequenced in a study of regulatory T cells in long-lasting Graves disease. One entry per CDR3 protein results from TCRdb running MiXCR on the multiplex PCR reads. The sample shows about 470,000 distinct CDR3 sequences, 15% to 20% of them seen only once. Another study also made use of these data, one on T cells in Graves' hyperthyroidism and ophthalmopathy.

Here the sequenced sample was peripheral blood mononuclear cells (PBMCs), taken at new diagnosis, from a patient treated with antithyroid drugs. Every receptor here comes from a man aged 40-49 years with Graves disease. Both conserved end residues are part of each CDR3. The D gene is left open where the match is weak. Clone size is shown for a subset of rows, as once, few, many or a class of expanded clone.

>many|TRBJ2-3|NA|TRBV5-1
CASSFEGADTQYF
TGCGCCAGCAGCTTTGAGGGAGCAGATACGCAGTATTTT
>once|TRBJ2-3|NA|TRBV28
CASSSRGKGDTQYF
TGTGCCAGCAGTTCGAGGGGAAAGGGAGATACGCAGTATTTT
>few|TRBJ2-1|NA|TRBV29-1
CSVDARDEQFF
TGCAGCGTTGACGCGCGGGATGAGCAGTTCTTC
>NA|TRBJ1-1|TRBD1|TRBV11-1
CASSHRTGATEAFF
TGTGCCAGCAGCCATAGGACAGGGGCGACTGAAGCTTTCTTT
>many|TRBJ2-5|TRBD1|TRBV29-1
CSVGDPNQGEETQYF
TGCAGCGTTGGGGATCCGAACCAGGGGGAAGAGACCCAGTACTTC
>many|TRBJ2-7|NA|TRBV7-3
CASSQSGSGEQYF
TGTGCCAGCAGCCAATCGGGGTCGGGCGAGCAGTACTTC
>NA|TRBJ2-1|NA|TRBV5-1
CASSLGGAGVDNEQFF
TGCGCCAGCAGCCTGGGGGGGGCGGGAGTAGACAATGAGCAGTTCTTC
>NA|TRBJ2-6|NA|TRBV5-1
CASSLASGRSEVLTF
TGCGCCAGCAGCTTGGCGTCCGGCAGGTCTGAGGTCCTGACTTTC
>many|TRBJ2-7|NA|TRBV2
CASSADLTGSYEQYF
TGTGCCAGCAGTGCCGACCTTACAGGTTCCTACGAGCAGTACTTC
>many|TRBJ2-1|TRBD2|TRBV7-9
CASSGEGLAGALSYNEQFF
TGTGCCAGCAGCGGGGAGGGACTAGCGGGAGCATTGTCCTACAATGAGCAGTTCTTC
>few|TRBJ1-2|NA|TRBV3-1
CASSQDDYGYTF
TGTGCCAGCAGCCAAGATGACTATGGCTACACCTTC
>NA|TRBJ2-2|NA|TRBV20-1
CSARDVWNTGELFF
TGCAGTGCTAGAGATGTATGGAACACCGGGGAGCTGTTTTTT
>NA|TRBJ2-5|NA|TRBV2
CASSSLVETQYF
TGTGCCAGCAGTTCGCTTGTGGAGACCCAGTACTTC
>few|TRBJ2-7|TRBD1|TRBV20-1
CSARYRGTYEQYF
TGCAGTGCTAGATACAGGGGTACCTACGAGCAGTACTTC
>many|TRBJ2-7|NA|TRBV28
CASMGLRGYEQYF
TGTGCCAGCATGGGACTTAGGGGCTACGAGCAGTACTTC
>NA|TRBJ2-7|TRBD1|TRBV29-1
CSVDRDRGHEQYF
TGCAGCGTAGACCGGGACAGGGGTCACGAGCAGTACTTC
>NA|TRBJ2-1|TRBD1|TRBV12-3/TRBV12-4
CASSPSGQDNNEQFF
TGTGCCAGCAGTCCATCGGGACAGGACAACAATGAGCAGTTCTTC
>many|TRBJ2-1|NA|TRBV12-3/TRBV12-4
CASSFRGRGYEQFF
TGTGCCAGCAGTTTTCGGGGCAGGGGTTATGAGCAGTTCTTC
>NA|TRBJ2-1|NA|TRBV19
CASSIAGPIYNEQFF
TGTGCCAGTAGTATAGCGGGTCCTATATACAATGAGCAGTTCTTC
>many|TRBJ2-1|TRBD1|TRBV12-3/TRBV12-4
CASTRTGNYNEQFF
TGTGCCAGCACCCGGACAGGGAACTACAATGAGCAGTTCTTC
>many|TRBJ2-2|NA|TRBV20-1
CSANPGPNTGELFF
TGCAGTGCTAACCCCGGGCCCAACACCGGGGAGCTGTTTTTT
>few|TRBJ2-7|TRBD2|TRBV11-2
CASSLDGTSGRRTYEQYF
TGTGCCAGCAGCTTAGACGGGACTAGCGGGAGGAGGACCTACGAGCAGTACTTC
>many|TRBJ1-1|NA|TRBV27
CASRITVTNTEAFF
TGTGCCAGCCGAATTACAGTAACGAACACTGAAGCTTTCTTT
>NA|TRBJ2-1|TRBD2|TRBV5-1
CASSLLAGGTDEQFF
TGCGCCAGCAGCTTACTAGCGGGAGGGACCGATGAGCAGTTCTTC
>many|TRBJ1-1|NA|TRBV28
CATLVGGTEAFF
TGTGCCACTTTGGTTGGGGGGACTGAAGCTTTCTTT
>once|TRBJ2-5|TRBD1|TRBV7-9
CASSQPGQQYF
TGTGCCAGCAGCCAACCGGGACAGCAGTACTTC
>many|TRBJ2-7|NA|TRBV28
CASSLRVGEQYF
TGTGCCAGCAGTTTACGAGTTGGAGAGCAGTACTTC
>many|TRBJ1-6|TRBD1|TRBV18
CASSPGTGVNSPLHF
TGTGCCAGCTCACCCGGGACAGGTGTTAATTCACCCCTCCACTTT
>many|TRBJ1-1|NA|TRBV20-1
CSARSGGRNTEAFF
TGCAGTGCTAGGTCGGGAGGGAGGAACACTGAAGCTTTCTTT
>many|TRBJ1-1|TRBD1|TRBV27
CASRRGQGLNTEAFF
TGTGCCAGCAGGCGGGGACAGGGGTTGAACACTGAAGCTTTCTTT
>NA|TRBJ2-1|NA|TRBV4-1
CASSQGGSPGEQFF
TGCGCCAGCAGCCAAGGGGGCTCGCCGGGGGAGCAGTTCTTC
>many|TRBJ1-4|NA|TRBV6-2/TRBV6-3
CASKKNSEKLFF
TGTGCCAGCAAGAAGAACAGTGAAAAACTGTTTTTT
>many|TRBJ2-6|TRBD2|TRBV28
CASSSPAGGGDGANVLTF
TGTGCCAGCAGTAGCCCAGCGGGAGGAGGTGATGGGGCCAACGTCCTGACTTTC
>many|TRBJ1-2|NA|TRBV28
CASGTTNYGYTF
TGTGCCAGCGGAACAACTAACTATGGCTACACCTTC
>few|TRBJ2-3|NA|TRBV20-1
CSARKPGTDTQYF
TGCAGTGCTAGGAAGCCCGGAACAGATACGCAGTATTTT
>many|TRBJ1-1|NA|TRBV5-1
CASSFGGGETEAFF
TGCGCCAGCAGCTTCGGGGGCGGAGAGACTGAAGCTTTCTTT
>NA|TRBJ2-1|NA|TRBV30
CAWSSGVEQFF
TGTGCCTGGAGTTCAGGAGTTGAGCAGTTCTTC
>NA|TRBJ1-2|NA|TRBV7-3
CASSSAGGTGYTF
TGTGCCAGCAGCTCAGCTGGCGGGACGGGCTACACCTTC
>many|TRBJ2-1|TRBD2|TRBV12-3/TRBV12-4
CASSFRAAGGNEQFF
TGTGCCAGCAGTTTCAGAGCGGCCGGGGGGAATGAGCAGTTCTTC
>many|TRBJ2-5|NA|TRBV20-1
CSASRVGSKSETQYF
TGCAGTGCTAGTCGGGTGGGTTCCAAGTCGGAGACCCAGTACTTC
>many|TRBJ2-1|NA|TRBV28
CASSWWDQGGNEQFF
TGTGCCAGCAGTTGGTGGGACCAAGGCGGGAATGAGCAGTTCTTC
>NA|TRBJ2-3|NA|TRBV7-9
CASSLGRRGYTDTQYF
TGTGCCAGCAGCTTGGGGCGCAGGGGATACACAGATACGCAGTATTTT
>once|TRBJ2-1|NA|TRBV9
CASSSRGLLKGNEQFF
TGTGCCAGCAGCTCCCGGGGACTTCTCAAAGGGAATGAGCAGTTCTTC
>many|TRBJ2-2|NA|TRBV7-9
CASSIRVPGELFF
TGTGCCAGCAGCATCAGGGTTCCCGGGGAGCTGTTTTTT
>NA|TRBJ1-2|NA|TRBV12-3/TRBV12-4
CASSSSAVVYGYTF
TGTGCCAGCAGTTCGTCCGCGGTCGTCTATGGCTACACCTTC